The 31 T cell receptor beta chains in this list originate from one sample, sequenced in a study of CD4 T cells in relation to SARS-CoV-2 and coronaviruses. Clones were read by immunoSEQ multiplex PCR, and TCRdb kept only the in-frame ones, dropping some. Of some 30,000 clones listed, 76% were seen once; the top ten hold less than 20%. Before the COVID-19 pandemic, during about 2010-2018, CD4+ T cells were taken from unexposed donors. The cells were cultured for approximately 10 days before CD4+ T cells were isolated. Their target antigens are unknown. Sequenced sample: CD4+ T cells from PBMCs, cultured in vitro. The receptor source for this set is a human donor in good health.

The genes are TRBV4-2 and TRBJ2-1, with unresolved D. The V gene lost 0 bases and the J gene lost 0 bases, with 9 bases spanning the gap. Germline V gene sequence: CDR1 LGHNA, CDR2 YNFKEQ. The CDR3 covers 16 residues. The CDR3 here is CASSQDPAASYNEQFF. As DNA, the CDR3 is TGTGCCAGCAGCCAAGATCCGGCGGCCTCCTACAATGAGCAGTTCTTC.

CDR3 DNA: TGTGCCAGCAGCGCGAGACTAGGAGGCACAGATACGCAGTATTTT. Residues: CASSARLGGTDTQYF. The V and J genes are TRBV9 and TRBJ2-3; D perhaps matches TRBD2 (6 bases). V lost 3 bases and J lost 1, with 12 bases in between. Germline-derived CDR1 and CDR2 are SGDLS and YYNGEE. The CDR3 sequence is 15 residues long.

The rearrangement links TRBV2 to TRBJ2-2, with D tentatively TRBD1 (5 bases). This CDR3 contains 14 residues. V was cut by 7 bases and J by 2 bases, with 11 bases left in between. The germline V gene encodes CDR1 SNHLY and CDR2 FYNNEI. CDR3 region: CASNRQINTGELFF. CDR3 bases: TGTGCCAGCAACAGGCAGATCAACACCGGGGAGCTGTTTTTT.

The chain is built from TRBV19 and TRBJ2-7, with 10 bases identical to TRBD1. Per the germline V gene, CDR1 is LNHDA and CDR2 is SQIVND (reference sequence). This CDR3 comprises 14 residues. V lost 8 bases to trimming and J lost 3 bases; unmatched junction nucleotides: 7. The CDR3, as DNA: TGTGCCAGTGAACGGACAGGGGGAGACTACGAGCAGTACTTC. Its protein product is CASERTGGDYEQYF. The variable domain in full, with the rest retrieved from reference TRBV19 and TRBJ2-7, is DGGITQSPKYLFRKEGQNVTLSCEQNLNHDAMYWYRQDPGQGLRLIYYSQIVNDFQKGDIAEGYSVSREKKESFPLTVTSAQKNPTAFYLCASERTGGDYEQYFGPGTRLTVT.

This clone was observed a handful of times. The chain employs TRBV2 and TRBJ1-6, with D perhaps TRBD1 (5 bases). The CDR3 length is 16 residues. The ends were cut back, 4 bases at V and 9 bases at J, with 19 bases in the middle. Germline values: CDR1 SNHLY, CDR2 FYNNEI. The CDR3 region is CASSGFGTASSSPLHF. The DNA of the CDR3 is TGTGCCAGCAGTGGATTCGGGACCGCATCTAGTTCACCCCTCCACTTT.

This chain links TRBV12-3 or TRBV12-4 with TRBJ2-2; D is unresolved. V shed 3 bases and J shed 4 bases, with 6 bases lying between them. The CDR3 covers 13 residues. CDR3 nucleotide sequence: TGTGCCAGCAGTTTCGGCAGCACCGGGGAGCTGTTTTTT. This gives the protein CASSFGSTGELFF.

This rearrangement joins TRBV4-3 to TRBJ1-5; no firm D call. There are 16 residues in the CDR3. Looked up from germline, CDR1 is LGHNA and CDR2 is YSLEER. Trimming took 1 base from V and 0 from J, leaving 10 bases between them. The CDR3 protein is CASSQGTGLSNQPQHF. CDR3 nucleotide sequence: TGCGCCAGCAGCCAAGGGACTGGCCTTAGCAATCAGCCCCAGCATTTT.

A single count supports this clone. This chain connects TRBV10-3 to TRBJ2-6; 7 bases agree with TRBD1. From germline, CDR1 is ENHRY and CDR2 SYGVKD. The J segment lost 3 bases and the V segment lost 10 bases, leaving 9 bases of the junction unmatched. This CDR3 contains 15 residues. CDR3 region: CATLATGLGANVLTF. The CDR3 DNA sequence: TGTGCCACCCTCGCGACAGGGCTTGGGGCCAACGTCCTGACTTTC.

The chain uses TRBV4-3 and TRBJ1-3; TRBD1 matches at 11 bases. Germline V gene sequence: CDR1 LGHNA, CDR2 YSLEER. The CDR3 covers 20 residues. V shed 2 bases and J 11 bases; nucleotides not matched to a gene: 23. The CDR3 nucleotides are TGCGCCAGCAGCCAACAACACTCCACCCTACGCGGGACAGGGGGGAACGCCATATATTTT. Protein product: CASSQQHSTLRGTGGNAIYF.

V gene TRBV6-2 or TRBV6-3 combines with J gene TRBJ1-1; the match to TRBD1 covers 10 bases. V trimming: 6 bases; J trimming: 6 bases; junction bases outside the gene matches: 25. The CDR3 is 20 residues long. Germline V gene lookup returns CDR1 MNHEY and CDR2 SVGEGT. In DNA form, the CDR3 reads TGTGCCAGCAGGTACCGGGACAGGGGACTCCGTTTCTTGGTATTGTCTGAAGCTTTCTTT. This sequence encodes CASRYRDRGLRFLVLSEAFF.

The chain is built from TRBV7-2 and TRBJ2-7; TRBD2 agrees at 7 bases. This CDR3 has 15 residues. J lost 5 bases, V lost 1 base, and 8 bases had no gene match. Germline-derived CDR1 and CDR2 are SGHTA and FQGNSA. Here the CDR3 reads CASSLVAGEVHEQYF. CDR3 nucleotides: TGTGCCAGCAGCTTAGTTGCGGGAGAAGTCCACGAGCAGTACTTC.

This clone is deemed medium-sized (0.01 to 0.1%). V is TRBV4-2 and J is TRBJ2-1; 9 positions agree with TRBD2. The CDR3 consists of 15 residues. The ends lost 4 bases at V and 5 bases at J; junction bases unmatched: 6. Looked up from germline, CDR1 is LGHNA and CDR2 is YNFKEQ. The CDR3 DNA reads as TGTGCCAGCAGCCCTCTAGCGGGACTCAACAATGAGCAGTTCTTC. Its translation: CASSPLAGLNNEQFF.

This rearrangement joins TRBV3-1 (or the pseudogene TRBV3-2) to TRBJ1-1; TRBD1 matches 7 bases. In germline, CDR1 is LGHDT, CDR2 YNNKEL (reference sequence). V gave up 2 bases and J gave up 4 bases; unmatched junction bases: 7. The CDR3 length is 15 residues. The CDR3 sequence: CASSQLTGPGTEAFF. CDR3 bases: TGTGCCAGCAGCCAATTGACAGGGCCGGGCACTGAAGCTTTCTTT.

This sequence joins TRBV19 and TRBJ2-3; TRBD1 might be the D (5 bases). Germline V gene lookup returns CDR1 LNHDA and CDR2 SQIVND (reference sequence). Trimming left V 4 bases short and J 3 bases short, with 11 bases between. The CDR3 is 14 amino acids. The CDR3 region has the DNA TGTGCCAGTAGTAATCAGGGTCGGACAGATACGCAGTATTTT. Translated: CASSNQGRTDTQYF.

J is TRBJ1-2 and V is TRBV20-1; D gene ambiguous. The germline V gene has CDR1 DFQATT and CDR2 SNEGSKA (reference sequence). Trimming removed 6 bases at V and 2 bases at J, with 7 bases between. The CDR3 covers 11 residues. The CDR3 region has the DNA TGCAGTGCACCGGACAACTATGGCTACACCTTC. Protein sequence: CSAPDNYGYTF.

The V call is TRBV5-6, the J call TRBJ1-4; the D gene is possibly TRBD1 (5 bases). With 6 bases removed from V and 7 bases from J, the gap between germline ends came to 13 bases. The germline gives CDR1 SGHDT, CDR2 YYEEEE. The CDR3 runs 13 residues. Here the CDR3 reads CASTFGAGEKLFF. For the CDR3, the DNA is TGTGCCAGCACCTTTGGGGCGGGTGAAAAACTGTTTTTT.

This sequence joins TRBV7-8 and TRBJ2-5; 11 nucleotides align to TRBD1. V was pared by 1 base and J by 5 bases, with 15 bases of the junction left unmatched. Germline CDR1 and CDR2: SGHVS and FQNEAQ. The CDR3 has 19 residues. The CDR3 region is CASSLGLASGTGGRETQYF. CDR3 bases: TGTGCCAGCAGCTTAGGTTTGGCTAGCGGGACAGGGGGAAGGGAGACCCAGTACTTC.

The V gene is TRBV19, the J gene TRBJ1-5; unclear D gene. V lost 3 bases, J lost 3 bases, and 6 bases lay in between. CDR3 size: 13 residues. Per the germline V gene, CDR1 is LNHDA and CDR2 is SQIVND (reference sequence). For the CDR3, the DNA is TGTGCCAGTAGTATTCAGGACAATCAGCCCCAGCATTTT. Translated: CASSIQDNQPQHF.

This chain connects TRBV12-3 or TRBV12-4 to TRBJ2-1, with a possible D match to TRBD1 (6 bases). Trimming took off 5 bases at V and 8 bases at J, with 13 bases between the two ends. The CDR3 consists of 13 residues. CDR3 loop: CASSLGTWDEQFF. CDR3 sequence (DNA): TGTGCCAGCAGTCTGGGGACATGGGATGAGCAGTTCTTC.

Written as DNA, the CDR3 is TGTGCCAGCAGCCAAGGGGACGCTATAAACTACGAGCAGTACTTC. Amino acids: CASSQGDAINYEQYF. The J gene is TRBJ2-7, the V gene TRBV3-1 (or the pseudogene TRBV3-2); D is perhaps TRBD1 or TRBD2 (5 bases each). V was shortened by 1 base and J by 3 bases, with 13 bases between the two germline ends. In germline, CDR1 is LGHDT, CDR2 YNNKEL (reference sequence). The CDR3 sequence is 15 residues long.

This chain connects TRBV11-2 to TRBJ2-5; TRBD2 aligns across 12 bases. Germline CDR1 is SGHAT and CDR2 is FQNNGV. The CDR3 is 15 residues long. V dropped 5 bases and J dropped 7; count of bases not matched to a gene: 8. CDR3 amino acids: CASSTSSGGGRTQYF. The CDR3 DNA reads TGTGCCAGCAGCACCTCTAGCGGGGGGGGACGGACCCAGTACTTC.

The chain has TRBV30 and TRBJ1-1; D is perhaps TRBD1 (6 bases). The CDR3 totals 18 residues. V shed 2 bases and J shed 4 bases, with 26 bases lying between them. Germline-derived CDR1 and CDR2 are GTSNPN and SVGIG (reference sequence). CDR3 amino acids: CAWSKEIGTRRGGTEAFF. The CDR3 DNA sequence: TGTGCCTGGAGTAAAGAAATCGGGACAAGGAGAGGTGGCACTGAAGCTTTCTTT.

This clone was recorded once. V usage is TRBV4-3 and J usage is TRBJ2-3; 9 bases are shared with TRBD1. V lost 2 bases and J lost 7; bases outside the gene matches: 13. CDR3 length: 17 amino acids. Germline V gene data show CDR1 as LGHNA and CDR2 as YSLEER. The CDR3 region has the DNA TGCGCCAGCAGCCAATACCCGGGACAGGGAGGACGGAATACGCAGTATTTT. This translates into CASSQYPGQGGRNTQYF.

The rearrangement links TRBV6-2 or TRBV6-3 to TRBJ1-3; D is unclear. The V gene lost 4 bases and the J gene lost 1 base, with 26 bases spanning the gap. CDR3 length: 20 residues. Per the germline V gene, CDR1 is MNHEY and CDR2 is SVGEGT. CDR3 region: CASSLSPGRRRRNSGNTIYF. The DNA of the CDR3 is TGTGCCAGCAGTTTAAGCCCAGGACGGCGAAGGCGCAATTCTGGAAACACCATATATTTT.

V and J are TRBV6-5 and TRBJ2-7; the match to TRBD1 covers 9 bases. With V trimmed by 6 bases and J by 3 bases, 3 bases remained unmatched. This CDR3 has 13 residues. From germline, CDR1 is MNHEY and CDR2 SVGAGI. The CDR3 protein is CASRKGQGYEQYF. In nucleotides, the CDR3 is TGTGCCAGCAGAAAGGGACAGGGCTACGAGCAGTACTTC.

This chain joins TRBV9 and TRBJ2-3, with 9 bases identical to TRBD1. Germline lookup yields CDR1 SGDLS and CDR2 YYNGEE. CDR3 size: 15 residues. Germline trimming cut 4 bases from V and 6 bases from J; bases unmatched to any gene: 9. The CDR3 DNA is TGTGCCAGCAGCCCCCGGACAGGGGAGGGGGATACGCAGTATTTT. Protein: CASSPRTGEGDTQYF.

The gene calls are TRBV30 and TRBJ1-1; 7 bases agree with TRBD1. CDR1 and CDR2 (germline): GTSNPN, SVGIG (reference sequence). This CDR3 region has 13 residues. With 0 bases clipped from V and 5 bases from J, the junction kept 3 bases outside the gene matches. The DNA of the CDR3 is TGTGCCTGGAGTGTAGTGACAGGGACTGAAGCTTTCTTT. It codes for CAWSVVTGTEAFF. The whole variable domain, filled in from reference TRBV30 and TRBJ1-1, reads SQTIHQWPATLVQPVGSPLSLECTVEGTSNPNLYWYRQAAGRGLQLLFYSVGIGQISSEVPQNLSASRPQDRQFILSSKKLLLSDSGFYLCAWSVVTGTEAFFGQGTRLTVV.

CDR3 residues: CASSQGGWQLNTEAFF. The CDR3 DNA follows: TGCGCCAGCAGCCAAGGCGGCTGGCAGTTGAACACTGAAGCTTTCTTT. V gene TRBV4-3 combines with J gene TRBJ1-1; D unclear. The germline gives CDR1 LGHNA, CDR2 YSLEER. There are 16 residues in the CDR3. Trimming cost V 1 base and J 0 bases, with 12 bases left between them.

The chain has TRBV7-2 and TRBJ2-3; 7 nucleotides line up with TRBD1. V lost 2 bases and J lost 2; bases outside the gene matches: 10. The CDR3 loop spans 17 amino acids. Per germline, CDR1 SGHTA and CDR2 FQGNSA. Written as DNA, the CDR3 is TGTGCCAGCAGCTTACGACAGGGTCGGGGTTACACAGATACGCAGTATTTT. Protein sequence: CASSLRQGRGYTDTQYF.

The V gene is TRBV11-2, the J gene TRBJ1-1; the match to TRBD1 covers 8 bases. Trimming removed 2 bases from V and 11 bases from J; junction bases left unmatched: 7. Germline loops: CDR1 SGHAT, CDR2 FQNNGV. The CDR3 loop spans 13 amino acids. The DNA for the CDR3 is TGTGCCAGCAGCTTACCCAGGGGGCCAATGGCTTTCTTT. It is translated as CASSLPRGPMAFF.

This clone was detected once. The chain carries TRBV18 and TRBJ2-1, with TRBD2 matching over 10 bases. Germline V CDR1 and CDR2: KGHSH, LQKENI. J was trimmed by 7 bases and V by 3 bases; bases with no gene match: 6. The CDR3 has 15 residues. The CDR3 bases are TGTGCCAGCTCACCCAGCCTAGCGGGGGTTAATGAGCAGTTCTTC. This sequence encodes CASSPSLAGVNEQFF.